This T cell receptor beta chain stems from a study of cytomegalovirus exposure and HLA in healthy donors. Study results and caveats: Several of the most significant clusters were apparently associated with common viral pathogens in a later analysis.

Germline lookup yields CDR1 MDHEN and CDR2 SYDVKM. V was clipped by 11 bases and J by 6 bases; unmatched bases: 9. CDR3 length: 12 amino acids. PCR was performed using 60 Vbeta and 13 Jbeta primers. The method was immunoSEQ multiplex PCR; TCRdb's version includes in-frame clones alone and lacks a portion of them. Here the sample spans 160,000 or so clones, 70% to 80% being singletons. A note on this clone: What it binds is unknown.

The sequencing input was PBMCs. This TCR was sampled from a man aged 40-49 years in good health and CMV-seronegative. The V and J genes are TRBV28 and TRBJ2-7; 8 nucleotides align to TRBD1. This CDR3 is CAARTGIGEQYF. CDR3 nucleotides: TGTGCCGCTAGGACAGGGATCGGCGAGCAGTACTTC.